The T cell receptor (beta chain) described here comes from a study of identical twins. Carrying unique molecular identifiers, the cDNA also gained a universal primer site through template switching. MiXCR, applied by TCRdb to the 5' RACE reads, yields one record per CDR3 protein. In the table there are about 890,000 distinct CDR3 sequences, roughly an eighth of which are singletons. V was clipped by 4 bases and J by 8 bases; unmatched bases: 9. The germline V gene has CDR1 ENHRY and CDR2 SYGVKD. The CDR3 runs to 14 residues. These same records also appear under a second study, on yellow fever vaccine responses in identical twins.

V is TRBV10-3 and J is TRBJ1-2, with TRBD1 matching over 8 bases. The TCR comes from a young woman in good health. Sequencing was performed on PBMCs. DNA of the CDR3: TGTGCCATCAGTGGGTGGACAGGGTCGGAAGGCTACACCTTC. Translating gives CAISGWTGSEGYTF.